The entry that follows covers one TCR beta chain sequence. This clone has just one count. What this receptor recognizes is not known. The input lacks base qualities; no much larger clone sits a single base away. Here V drops 0 bases and J drops 3 bases, and the junction holds 11 bases not matched to any gene. There are 19 amino acids in the CDR3, from cysteine to phenylalanine inclusive. Solely the CDR3 DNA is kept, with 57 bases framed from the first base. CDR1 and CDR2 are drawn from the germline V gene (reference sequence): LNHNV, YYDKDF. These data come from a study of blood T cell repertoires in COVID-19 (TCRdb year 2020). Regarding the complete study: The collaborator samples originated in the United States, Italy and Spain and spanned the acute and convalescent phases of COVID-19. Where available, HLA class I and class II types were taken from metadata supplied by the sample provider and were not determined by assay-based typing. The prospective study material was composed of cDNA or gDNA derived from T cells, B-cell-depleted T cells, or PBMCs. The repertoires were made available in a free public database intended to serve as a resource for research on the immune response to SARS-CoV-2. A de-identified subject ID, COVID-19 status, age in years and sex were almost always included in the sample metadata. The dataset comprised deeply sampled blood TCRbeta repertoires from subjects exposed to, actively infected with, or recovered from COVID-19. Samples were obtained from the ongoing ImmuneRACE study (first 160 participants) and from some 1,200 subjects provided by 6 global collaborators.

The immunoSEQ Assay, a bias-controlled multiplex PCR, was used to amplify TCRbeta CDR3 regions from genomic DNA. From the authors' description of their analysis: Nucleated cell counts per sample were estimated from amplification of reference gene primers within the assay. To quantify the absolute abundance of each unique TCRbeta CDR3 rearrangement, sequence reads were collapsed and filtered. Productive Simpson clonality was computed per sample as the square root of Simpson's diversity index over productive rearrangements. TCRdb took this table from immuneACCESS and kept in-frame rearrangements with V and J called. Such tables lack part of the clones; where checked against another copy, unresolved V genes explain under half of the gap, and the rest is unexplained. Clone size and V and J calls were adopted from that table, with D and trimming inferred from the DNA. A total of 150,000 to 200,000 clones appear in this sample, about 85% of them only once. The top ten clones comprise around 1% of the sample.

The collaborating institutions used their own protocols to collect whole blood in K2EDTA tubes. Collaborator samples were shipped for TCRbeta analysis as frozen whole blood, isolated PBMCs, or DNA extracted from either sample type. Results the study describes overall, beyond this receptor: How much clinical and demographic metadata was included differed by source and by participant, and the metadata was provided uncurated.

Recombination connected TRBV15 to TRBJ2-1; a stretch of 10 junction bases matches TRBD2. The sequence came from a man between 40 and 49 years old with acute or convalescent COVID-19. The sequencing input was peripheral blood. CDR3 region: CATSRDRASGGPFYNEQFF. The sequenced DNA: TGTGCCACCAGCAGAGATCGGGCTAGCGGGGGACCCTTCTACAATGAGCAGTTCTTC.